Below, one T cell receptor (beta chain) is given with its context. The data belong to a study of blood T cell repertoires in COVID-19. Only in-frame clones appear in the TCRdb table, and some are missing; sequencing was by immunoSEQ multiplex PCR. This repertoire shows a few hundred thousand clones, around nine tenths found once; its top ten account for 1.8%. V gave up 6 bases and J gave up 8 bases, with 13 bases separating them. Germline V gene sequence: CDR1 SQVTM, CDR2 ANQGSEA. This CDR3 has 12 amino acids. The chain recombines TRBV29-1 with TRBJ1-4; D remains unclear. The receptor was isolated from a woman aged 40-49 years who had recovered from COVID-19. Specimen: PBMCs or T cells enriched from blood (not recorded which). CDR3 in DNA: TGCAGCGTCGGAGACGCTGCCGAAAAACTGTTTTTT. Translation: CSVGDAAEKLFF. Combining the CDR3 with reference TRBV29-1 and TRBJ1-4 gives the whole variable domain SAVISQKPSRDICQRGTSLTIQCQVDSQVTMMFWYRQQPGQSLTLIATANQGSEATYESGFVIDKFPISRPNLTFSTLTVSNMSPEDSSIYLCSVGDAAEKLFFGSGTQLSVL.